This entry features one T cell receptor beta chain sequence. The antigen remains unidentified. The data were taken from a study of T cells in Graves' hyperthyroidism and ophthalmopathy. Germline CDR1 is MNHEY and CDR2 is SVGEGT. V was pared by 8 bases and J by 2 bases, with 15 bases between. The CDR3 runs 14 residues. Whole-study results and caveats: Most clonotypes expanded in the thyroid (above 0.001) were also present in blood.

RNA transcripts gave rise to amplified TCR beta CDR3 regions. The TCR CDR3 first-round RT-PCR relied on the HTBI primer set. TCRdb used MiXCR to reprocess the multiplex PCR reads, holding one entry per CDR3 protein. Of more than 500,000 distinct CDR3 sequences detected, roughly 14% appear once; the ten largest clones hold 3.5% to 4.5%. Sequencing was carried out using blood. This TCR derives from a woman between 35 and 50 years old with Graves' ophthalmopathy. The V and J genes are TRBV6-2 or TRBV6-3 and TRBJ2-5, with a weak D call TRBD1 (6 bases). CDR3 coding DNA: TGTGCCAGCGGACCGGGACACGGACAAGAGACCCAGTACTTC. Amino acids: CASGPGHGQETQYF.